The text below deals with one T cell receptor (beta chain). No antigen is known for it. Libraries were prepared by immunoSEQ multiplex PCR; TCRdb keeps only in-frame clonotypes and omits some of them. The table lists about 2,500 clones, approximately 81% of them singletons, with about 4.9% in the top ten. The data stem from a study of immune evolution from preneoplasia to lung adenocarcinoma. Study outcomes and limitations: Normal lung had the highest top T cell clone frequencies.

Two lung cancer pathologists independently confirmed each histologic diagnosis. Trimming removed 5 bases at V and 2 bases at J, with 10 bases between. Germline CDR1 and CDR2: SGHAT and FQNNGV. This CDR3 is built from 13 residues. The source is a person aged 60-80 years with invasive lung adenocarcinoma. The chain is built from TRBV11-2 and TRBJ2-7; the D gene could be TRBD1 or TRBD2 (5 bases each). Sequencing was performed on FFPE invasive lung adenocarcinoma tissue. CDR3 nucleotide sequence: TGTGCCAGCAGCGTCGGGACGACCTACGAGCAGTACTTC. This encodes CASSVGTTYEQYF.